The rows below give T cell receptor beta chains drawn from one sample of a study of CD8 T cells in ankylosing spondylitis. TCRdb reprocessed the 5' RACE reads via MiXCR and lists one record per CDR3 protein. This table holds around 250,000 distinct CDR3 sequences, 32% found once. The sequencing sample was made of blood, either unsorted or a sorted T cell fraction (not recorded which). The receptors shown here come from a male donor with ankylosing spondylitis or in good health (not recorded which). The CDR3 runs from the conserved cysteine through the conserved F or W. Fields, in order: V gene, D gene, J gene, clone size, CDR3 protein, CDR3 DNA. D genes are given only for firm matches. The size of a clone is reported for some rows only, either as once, few or many, or as a class for expanded clones.

TRBV12-3/TRBV12-4	.	TRBJ1-6	few	CASSLGGGADSPLHF	TGTGCCAGCAGTTTAGGGGGGGGCGCAGATTCACCCCTCCACTTT
TRBV12-3/TRBV12-4	.	TRBJ2-1	.	CASNPTADLDNEQFF	TGTGCCAGCAACCCGACTGCGGATCTAGACAATGAGCAGTTCTTC
TRBV29-1	TRBD2	TRBJ2-3	few	CSVGRRGGGGSDTQYF	TGCAGCGTTGGACGGAGAGGCGGGGGGGGCTCAGATACGCAGTATTTT
TRBV7-2	TRBD2	TRBJ2-3	few	CASIRASGFTDTQYF	TGTGCCAGCATCAGGGCTAGCGGCTTCACAGATACGCAGTATTTT
TRBV29-1	.	TRBJ1-2	.	CSVGEGIGLYGYTF	TGCAGCGTTGGAGAGGGTATCGGTCTGTATGGCTACACCTTC
TRBV20-1	TRBD1	TRBJ2-5	few	CSASRDRPQETQYF	TGCAGTGCTAGCCGGGACAGGCCCCAAGAGACCCAGTACTTC
TRBV7-2	TRBD1	TRBJ1-2	few	CASSAPPGQGAGYGYTF	TGTGCCAGCAGCGCCCCTCCCGGACAGGGAGCGGGCTATGGCTACACCTTC
TRBV20-1	TRBD2	TRBJ2-5	many	CMGLAGRETQYF	TGCATGGGCCTAGCGGGACGAGAGACCCAGTACTTC
TRBV7-9	TRBD1	TRBJ2-7	.	CASSSQRGTGVYEQYF	TGTGCCAGCAGCTCGCAAAGGGGGACAGGGGTTTACGAGCAGTACTTC
TRBV20-1	.	TRBJ2-2	.	CSARDLGRGDTGELFF	TGCAGTGCTAGAGATCTTGGCAGGGGCGACACCGGGGAGCTGTTTTTT
TRBV12-3/TRBV12-4	.	TRBJ2-7	.	CASSLRGRAYEQYF	TGTGCCAGCAGTCTCAGGGGTAGGGCCTACGAGCAGTACTTC
TRBV5-1	TRBD1	TRBJ2-7	few	CASSWKGQAYEQYF	TGCGCCAGCAGCTGGAAGGGACAGGCCTACGAGCAGTACTTC
TRBV20-1	TRBD1	TRBJ1-1	.	CSARRDRDEAFF	TGCAGTGCCCGCCGGGACAGGGACGAAGCTTTCTTT
TRBV7-9	TRBD1	TRBJ2-5	.	CASSFPGQGGETQYF	TGTGCCAGCAGCTTCCCGGGACAGGGGGGGGAGACCCAGTACTTC
TRBV5-5	.	TRBJ2-5	.	CASTNPRETQYF	TGTGCCAGCACCAACCCGCGGGAGACCCAGTACTTC
TRBV20-1	.	TRBJ2-7	.	CSGDQGVGLDEQYF	TGCAGTGGAGACCAGGGCGTAGGGTTGGACGAGCAGTACTTC
TRBV12-3/TRBV12-4	TRBD1	TRBJ1-5	.	CASSLGTGGNQPQHF	TGTGCCAGCAGTTTAGGGACAGGGGGAAATCAGCCCCAGCATTTT
TRBV4-2	TRBD1	TRBJ2-1	.	CASSPGTGAGEQFF	TGTGCCAGCAGCCCCGGGACAGGGGCGGGTGAGCAGTTCTTC
TRBV11-2	.	TRBJ2-7	.	CASRLRELVYEQYF	TGTGCCAGCAGACTCAGGGAACTTGTCTACGAGCAGTACTTC
TRBV29-1	TRBD2	TRBJ2-1	.	CSVLRGGEVNEQFF	TGCAGCGTTCTCCGGGGGGGCGAAGTCAATGAGCAGTTCTTC
TRBV20-1	.	TRBJ1-2	.	CSAVRDTYGYTF	TGCAGTGCTGTCCGGGACACCTATGGCTACACCTTC
TRBV29-1	TRBD1	TRBJ2-3	many	CSVGGGQGAMDTQYF	TGCAGCGTCGGGGGGGGACAGGGGGCTATGGATACGCAGTATTTT
TRBV12-3/TRBV12-4	TRBD1	TRBJ2-2	.	CASKWTGITGELFF	TGTGCCAGCAAATGGACAGGGATAACCGGGGAGCTGTTTTTT
TRBV12-3/TRBV12-4	.	TRBJ2-1	.	CASSLAGNLADEQFF	TGTGCCAGCAGTTTAGCGGGCAACCTCGCCGATGAGCAGTTCTTC
TRBV6-1	.	TRBJ2-3	few	CASRRFRTTDTQYF	TGTGCCAGCAGAAGGTTTCGGACCACAGATACGCAGTATTTT
TRBV20-1	.	TRBJ2-1	few	CSARDQGRNLYNEQFF	TGCAGTGCTAGAGATCAGGGACGGAATCTCTACAATGAGCAGTTCTTC
TRBV20-1	.	TRBJ2-3	.	CSATSPGTDTQYF	TGCAGTGCAACCTCCCCGGGGACAGATACGCAGTATTTT
TRBV20-1	TRBD2	TRBJ2-1	.	CSASPGTSVYNEQFF	TGCAGTGCTAGCCCCGGGACTAGCGTCTACAATGAGCAGTTCTTC
TRBV5-1	TRBD1	TRBJ2-4	.	CASSSGQGVSLAKNIQYF	TGCGCCAGCAGCTCTGGACAGGGGGTGTCCCTAGCCAAAAACATTCAGTACTTC
TRBV20-1	.	TRBJ2-7	.	CSASQVRGVYEQYF	TGCAGTGCTAGTCAGGTCAGAGGAGTATACGAGCAGTACTTC
TRBV20-1	.	TRBJ2-1	few	CSARGLGREISYNEQFF	TGCAGTGCTAGGGGTTTGGGTCGGGAAATCTCCTACAATGAGCAGTTCTTC
TRBV5-1	.	TRBJ2-3	.	CASSSLGQSTDTQYF	TGCGCCAGCAGCTCCCTCGGACAGTCAACAGATACGCAGTATTTT
TRBV20-1	TRBD2	TRBJ2-5	.	CSAGDGTSGQETQYF	TGCAGTGCTGGCGACGGGACTAGCGGTCAAGAGACCCAGTACTTC
TRBV12-3/TRBV12-4	TRBD1	TRBJ1-4	.	CASSTGTGLEEKLFF	TGTGCCAGCAGTACAGGGACAGGGCTAGAGGAAAAACTGTTTTTT
TRBV20-1	TRBD2	TRBJ2-3	.	CSAREGTSGADTQYF	TGCAGTGCTAGAGAAGGGACTAGTGGCGCAGATACGCAGTATTTT
TRBV12-3/TRBV12-4	.	TRBJ2-7	few	CASTQGVGTYEQYF	TGTGCCAGCACTCAGGGTGTAGGAACCTACGAGCAGTACTTC
TRBV12-3/TRBV12-4	.	TRBJ1-6	.	CASSFSSTPLHF	TGTGCCAGCAGTTTTTCCTCTACACCCCTCCACTTT
TRBV15	TRBD1	TRBJ2-3	.	CATSRGGGTGSADTQYF	TGTGCCACCAGCAGAGGAGGTGGGACAGGGTCAGCAGATACGCAGTATTTT
TRBV6-6	.	TRBJ2-7	.	CASGRRTYEQYF	TGTGCCAGCGGTCGGAGGACCTACGAGCAGTACTTC
TRBV12-3/TRBV12-4	.	TRBJ2-3	.	CASSLGGGYTQYF	TGTGCCAGCAGTTTAGGGGGCGGATATACGCAGTATTTT